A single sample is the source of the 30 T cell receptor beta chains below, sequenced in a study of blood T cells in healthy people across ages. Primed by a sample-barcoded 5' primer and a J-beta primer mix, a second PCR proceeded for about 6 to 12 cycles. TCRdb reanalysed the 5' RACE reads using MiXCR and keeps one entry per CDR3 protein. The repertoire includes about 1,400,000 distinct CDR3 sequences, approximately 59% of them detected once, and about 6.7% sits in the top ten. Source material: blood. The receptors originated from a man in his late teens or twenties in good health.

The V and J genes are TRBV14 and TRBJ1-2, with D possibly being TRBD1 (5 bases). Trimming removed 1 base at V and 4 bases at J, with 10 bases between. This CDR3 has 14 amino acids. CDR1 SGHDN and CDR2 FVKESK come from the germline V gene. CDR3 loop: CASSQGIQGYGYTF. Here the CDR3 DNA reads TGTGCCAGCAGCCAAGGAATCCAGGGCTATGGCTACACCTTC.

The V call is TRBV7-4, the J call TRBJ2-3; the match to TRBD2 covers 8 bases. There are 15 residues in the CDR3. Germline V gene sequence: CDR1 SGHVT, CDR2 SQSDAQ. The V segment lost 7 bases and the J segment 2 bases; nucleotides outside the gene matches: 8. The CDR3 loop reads CASNHLAGLTDTQYF. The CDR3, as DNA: TGTGCCAGCAACCACTTAGCGGGGCTCACAGATACGCAGTATTTT.

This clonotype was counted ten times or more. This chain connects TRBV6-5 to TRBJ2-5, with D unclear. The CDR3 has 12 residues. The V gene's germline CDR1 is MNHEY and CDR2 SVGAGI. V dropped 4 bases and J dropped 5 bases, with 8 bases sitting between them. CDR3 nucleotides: TGTGCCAGCAGTTCCGTAGGGGAGACCCAGTACTTC. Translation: CASSSVGETQYF.

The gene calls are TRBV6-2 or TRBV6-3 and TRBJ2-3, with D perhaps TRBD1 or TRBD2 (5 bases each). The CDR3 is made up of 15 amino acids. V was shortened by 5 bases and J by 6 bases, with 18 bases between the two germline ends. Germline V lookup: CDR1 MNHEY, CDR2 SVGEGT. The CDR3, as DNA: TGTGCCAGCAGTCGACCGGGGACCACCACGGATACGCAGTATTTT. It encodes CASSRPGTTTDTQYF.

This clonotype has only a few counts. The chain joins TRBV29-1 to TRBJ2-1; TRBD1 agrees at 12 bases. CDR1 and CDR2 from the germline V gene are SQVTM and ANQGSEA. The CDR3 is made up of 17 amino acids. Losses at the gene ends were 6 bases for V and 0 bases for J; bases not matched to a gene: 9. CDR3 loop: CSVSGTGGNSSYNEQFF. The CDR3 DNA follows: TGCAGCGTGTCCGGGACAGGGGGCAATAGCTCCTACAATGAGCAGTTCTTC.

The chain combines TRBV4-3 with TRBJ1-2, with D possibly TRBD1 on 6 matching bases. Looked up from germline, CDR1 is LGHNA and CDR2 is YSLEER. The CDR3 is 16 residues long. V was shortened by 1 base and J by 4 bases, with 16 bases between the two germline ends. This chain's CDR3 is CASSQGSGAFPYGYTF. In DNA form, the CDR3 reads TGCGCCAGCAGCCAAGGGTCGGGGGCCTTCCCCTATGGCTACACCTTC.

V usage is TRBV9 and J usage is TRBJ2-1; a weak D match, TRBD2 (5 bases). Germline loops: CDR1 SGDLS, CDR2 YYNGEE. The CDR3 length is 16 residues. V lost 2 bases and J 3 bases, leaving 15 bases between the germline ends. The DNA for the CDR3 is TGTGCCAGCAGCGTCCTAAGGGAGTTCAACTACAATGAGCAGTTCTTC. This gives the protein CASSVLREFNYNEQFF.

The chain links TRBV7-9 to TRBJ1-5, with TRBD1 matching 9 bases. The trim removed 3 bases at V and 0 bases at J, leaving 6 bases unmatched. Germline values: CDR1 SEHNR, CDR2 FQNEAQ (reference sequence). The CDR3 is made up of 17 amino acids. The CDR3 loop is CASSLGQGPSSNQPQHF. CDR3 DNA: TGTGCCAGCAGCTTGGGACAGGGACCCTCTAGCAATCAGCCCCAGCATTTT. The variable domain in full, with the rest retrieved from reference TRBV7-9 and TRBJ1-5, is DTGVSQNPRHKITKRGQNVTFRCDPISEHNRLYWYRQTLGQGPEFLTYFQNEAQLEKSRLLSDRFSAERPKGSFSTLEIQRTEQGDSAMYLCASSLGQGPSSNQPQHFGDGTRLSIL.

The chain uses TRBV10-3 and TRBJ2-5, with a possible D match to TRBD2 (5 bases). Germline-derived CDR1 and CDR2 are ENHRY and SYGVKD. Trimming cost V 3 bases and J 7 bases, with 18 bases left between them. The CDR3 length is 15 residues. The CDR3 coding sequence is TGTGCCATCAGTGACCAAGCACCGGGGAGTGGGACCCAGTACTTC. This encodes CAISDQAPGSGTQYF.

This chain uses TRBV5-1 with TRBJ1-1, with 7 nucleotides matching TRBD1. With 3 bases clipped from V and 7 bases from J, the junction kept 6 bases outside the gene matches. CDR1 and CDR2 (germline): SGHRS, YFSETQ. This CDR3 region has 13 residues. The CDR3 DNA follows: TGCGCCAGCAGCTCCGACAGGGTGGGTGAAGCTTTCTTT. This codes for CASSSDRVGEAFF.

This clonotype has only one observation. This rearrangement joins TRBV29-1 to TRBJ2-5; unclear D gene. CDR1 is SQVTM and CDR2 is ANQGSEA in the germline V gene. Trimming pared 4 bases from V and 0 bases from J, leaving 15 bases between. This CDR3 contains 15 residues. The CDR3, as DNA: TGCAGCGTTGGTCGGGTAGGGTCTTACCAAGAGACCCAGTACTTC. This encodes CSVGRVGSYQETQYF.

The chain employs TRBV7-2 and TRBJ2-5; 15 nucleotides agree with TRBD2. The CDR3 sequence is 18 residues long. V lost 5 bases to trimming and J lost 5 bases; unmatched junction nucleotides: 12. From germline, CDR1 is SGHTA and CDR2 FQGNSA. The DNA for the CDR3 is TGTGCCAGCAGCCACCCCGGACTAGCGGGAGGGCCAAGGGAGACCCAGTACTTC. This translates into CASSHPGLAGGPRETQYF.

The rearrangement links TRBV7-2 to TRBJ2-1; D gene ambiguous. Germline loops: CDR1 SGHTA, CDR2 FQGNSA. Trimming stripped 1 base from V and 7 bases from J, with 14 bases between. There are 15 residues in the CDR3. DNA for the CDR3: TGTGCCAGCAGCTTAGGACCACTCCAGGTGAATGAGCAGTTCTTC. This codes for CASSLGPLQVNEQFF.

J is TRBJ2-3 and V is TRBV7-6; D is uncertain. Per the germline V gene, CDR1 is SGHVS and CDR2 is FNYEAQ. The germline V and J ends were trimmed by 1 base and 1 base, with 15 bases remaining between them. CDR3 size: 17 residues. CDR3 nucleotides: TGTGCCAGCAGCTTAGACGTGGCAGACGGGCGCACAGATACGCAGTATTTT. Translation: CASSLDVADGRTDTQYF. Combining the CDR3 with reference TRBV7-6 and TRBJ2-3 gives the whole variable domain GAGVSQSPRYKVTKRGQDVALRCDPISGHVSLYWYRQALGQGPEFLTYFNYEAQQDKSGLPNDRFSAERPEGSISTLTIQRTEQRDSAMYRCASSLDVADGRTDTQYFGPGTRLTVL.

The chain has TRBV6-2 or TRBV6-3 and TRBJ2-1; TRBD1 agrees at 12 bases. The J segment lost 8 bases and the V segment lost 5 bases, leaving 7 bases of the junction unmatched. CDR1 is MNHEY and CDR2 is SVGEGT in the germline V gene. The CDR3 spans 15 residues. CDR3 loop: CASSNRGTGGYEQFF. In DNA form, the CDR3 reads TGTGCCAGCAGTAACCGAGGGACAGGGGGCTATGAGCAGTTCTTC.

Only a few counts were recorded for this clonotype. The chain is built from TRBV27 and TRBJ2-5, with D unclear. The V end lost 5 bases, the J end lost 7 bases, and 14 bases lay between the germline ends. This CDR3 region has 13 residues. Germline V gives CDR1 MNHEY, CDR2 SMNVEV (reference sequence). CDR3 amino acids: CASSPRRDGTQYF. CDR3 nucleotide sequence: TGTGCCAGCAGTCCCAGAAGGGATGGGACCCAGTACTTC.

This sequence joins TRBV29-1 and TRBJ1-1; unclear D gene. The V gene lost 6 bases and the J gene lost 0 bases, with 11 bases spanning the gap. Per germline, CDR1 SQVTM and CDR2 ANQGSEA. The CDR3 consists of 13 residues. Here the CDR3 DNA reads TGCAGCGTCGAATACAAAATGAACACTGAAGCTTTCTTT. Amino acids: CSVEYKMNTEAFF.

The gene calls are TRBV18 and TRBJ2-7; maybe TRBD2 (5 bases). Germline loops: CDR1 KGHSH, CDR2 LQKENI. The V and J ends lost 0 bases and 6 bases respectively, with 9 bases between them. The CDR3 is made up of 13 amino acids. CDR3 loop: CASSPPEVLEQYF. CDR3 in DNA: TGTGCCAGCTCACCACCGGAGGTCCTCGAGCAGTACTTC.

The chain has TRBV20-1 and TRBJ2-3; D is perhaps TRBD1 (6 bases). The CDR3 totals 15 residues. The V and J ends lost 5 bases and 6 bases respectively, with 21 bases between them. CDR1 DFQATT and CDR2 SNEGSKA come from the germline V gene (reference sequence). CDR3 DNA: TGCAGTGCTGGAGCCCCGACAGGATGGACGGATACGCAGTATTTT. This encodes CSAGAPTGWTDTQYF.

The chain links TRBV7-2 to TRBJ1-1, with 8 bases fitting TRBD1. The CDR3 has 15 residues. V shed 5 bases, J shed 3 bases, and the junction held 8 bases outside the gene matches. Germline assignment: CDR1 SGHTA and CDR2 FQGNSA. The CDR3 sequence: CASSQNRGWYTEAFF. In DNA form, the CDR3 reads TGTGCCAGCAGCCAAAACAGGGGGTGGTACACTGAAGCTTTCTTT.

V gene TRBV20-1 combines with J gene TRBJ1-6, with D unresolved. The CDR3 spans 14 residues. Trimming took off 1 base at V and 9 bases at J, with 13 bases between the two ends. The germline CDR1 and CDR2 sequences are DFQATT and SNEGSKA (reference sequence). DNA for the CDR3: TGCAGTGCTAGAGCGCGGACCGCACCTTCACCCCTCCACTTT. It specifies CSARARTAPSPLHF.

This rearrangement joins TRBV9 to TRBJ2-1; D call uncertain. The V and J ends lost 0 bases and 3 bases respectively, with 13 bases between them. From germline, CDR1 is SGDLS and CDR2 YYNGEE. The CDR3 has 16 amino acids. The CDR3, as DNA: TGTGCCAGCAGCGTAGTGGGTCGGGCCTACTACAATGAGCAGTTCTTC. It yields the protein CASSVVGRAYYNEQFF.

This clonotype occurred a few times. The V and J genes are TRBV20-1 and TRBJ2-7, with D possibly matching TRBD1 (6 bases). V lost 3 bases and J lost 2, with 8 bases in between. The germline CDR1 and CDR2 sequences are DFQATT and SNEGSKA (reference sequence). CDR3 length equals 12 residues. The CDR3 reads CSARDSAYEQYF. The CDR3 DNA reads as TGCAGTGCTAGGGACAGCGCCTACGAGCAGTACTTC.

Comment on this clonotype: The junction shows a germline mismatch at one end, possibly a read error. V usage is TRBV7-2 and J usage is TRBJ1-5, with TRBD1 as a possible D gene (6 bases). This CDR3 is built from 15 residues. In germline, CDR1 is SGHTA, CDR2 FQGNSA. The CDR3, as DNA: TGTGTCAGCAGCTTGGACAGACATAGCAATCAGCCCCAGCATTTT. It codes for CVSSLDRHSNQPQHF.

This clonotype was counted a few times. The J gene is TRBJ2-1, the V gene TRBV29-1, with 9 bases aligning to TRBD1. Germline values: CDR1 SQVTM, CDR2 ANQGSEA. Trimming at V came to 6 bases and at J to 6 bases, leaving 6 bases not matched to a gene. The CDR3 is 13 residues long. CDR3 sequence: CSVNRGLPNEQFF. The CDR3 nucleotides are TGCAGCGTAAACAGGGGGCTACCCAATGAGCAGTTCTTC.

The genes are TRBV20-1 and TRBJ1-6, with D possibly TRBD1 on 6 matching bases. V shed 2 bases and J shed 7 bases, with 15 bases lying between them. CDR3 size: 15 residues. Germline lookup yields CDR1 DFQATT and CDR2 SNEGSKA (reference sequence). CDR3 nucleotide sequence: TGCAGTGCTAGACCAAACAGGGCTGGGAATTCACCCCTCCACTTT. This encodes CSARPNRAGNSPLHF.

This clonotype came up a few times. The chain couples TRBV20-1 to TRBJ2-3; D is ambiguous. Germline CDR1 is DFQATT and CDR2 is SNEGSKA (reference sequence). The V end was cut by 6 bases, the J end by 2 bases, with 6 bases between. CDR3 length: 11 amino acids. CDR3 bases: TGCAGTGCCCTTAACACAGATACGCAGTATTTT. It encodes CSALNTDTQYF.

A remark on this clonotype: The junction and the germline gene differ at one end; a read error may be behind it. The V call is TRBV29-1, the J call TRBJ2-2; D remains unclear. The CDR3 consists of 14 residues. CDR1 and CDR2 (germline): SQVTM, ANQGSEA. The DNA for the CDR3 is TGCAGCATTGAAGATCACGGCGGCACCGGGGAGCTGTTTTTT. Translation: CSIEDHGGTGELFF.

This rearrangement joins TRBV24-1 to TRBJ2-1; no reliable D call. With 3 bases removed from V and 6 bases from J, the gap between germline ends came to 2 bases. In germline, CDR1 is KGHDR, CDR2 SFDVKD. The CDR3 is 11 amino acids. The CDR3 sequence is CATSDPNEQFF. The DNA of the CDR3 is TGTGCCACCAGTGATCCCAATGAGCAGTTCTTC.

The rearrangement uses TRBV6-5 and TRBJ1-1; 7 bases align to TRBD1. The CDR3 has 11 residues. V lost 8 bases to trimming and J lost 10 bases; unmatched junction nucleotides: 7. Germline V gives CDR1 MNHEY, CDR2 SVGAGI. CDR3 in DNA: TGTGCCAGCTCCAGGGGGGCCGGAGCTTTCTTT. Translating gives CASSRGAGAFF.